The 2 T cell receptor beta chains listed next were all sequenced from one sample in a study of blood T cell repertoires in COVID-19. The data were produced by immunoSEQ multiplex PCR, yet TCRdb's version contains in-frame clones alone and is incomplete. The table has over 100,000 clones, under 85% seen once. The specimen was peripheral blood. The receptors shown here come from a woman aged 60 to 75 with acute or convalescent COVID-19.

This rearrangement joins TRBV5-1 to TRBJ2-5; D might be TRBD1 (5 bases). V dropped 4 bases and J dropped 1 base, with 17 bases sitting between them. Germline lookup yields CDR1 SGHRS and CDR2 YFSETQ. CDR3 length: 16 amino acids. Written as DNA, the CDR3 is TGCGCCAGCAGCGCCTCCCAGACAGCACTCCAAGAGACCCAGTACTTC. Translating it yields CASSASQTALQETQYF.

This clone was seen more than once but under ten times. J is TRBJ1-1 and V is TRBV6-2 or TRBV6-3, with 9 bases lining up with TRBD1. The CDR3 covers 16 residues. Germline V lookup: CDR1 MNHEY, CDR2 SVGEGT. Unmatched junction bases numbered 9, after V lost 5 bases and J lost 2 bases. The CDR3, as DNA: TGTGCCAGCAGTGGGCACCGGGACAGGGTTAACACTGAAGCTTTCTTT. Protein sequence: CASSGHRDRVNTEAFF.